The 9 T cell receptor beta chains reported below all come from one sample, sequenced in a study of blood T cell repertoires in COVID-19 (dated by TCRdb to 2018 to 2020). The library was obtained by the immunoSEQ multiplex PCR assay. TCRdb's version of the immuneACCESS table is confined to in-frame rearrangements and falls short of the full clone set. An unresolved V gene accounts for under half of the shortfall where checked; the remainder is of unknown origin. The sample profile shows under 200,000 clones; 74% of them were found once. About 3% of the sample is held by the ten biggest clonotypes. The sequenced sample was peripheral blood. The receptors were sampled from a woman older than 75 with acute or convalescent COVID-19.

The V gene is TRBV18, the J gene TRBJ2-5; 8 bases agree with TRBD2. This CDR3 is 14 amino acids long. V was clipped by 5 bases and J by 5 bases; unmatched bases: 7. The germline V gene encodes CDR1 KGHSH and CDR2 LQKENI. The DNA for the CDR3 is TGTGCCAGCTCAAGAGCGGGAGTAGACGAGACCCAGTACTTC. Translating gives CASSRAGVDETQYF.

The chain is built from TRBV29-1 and TRBJ2-5; TRBD1 matches at 8 bases. Germline CDR1 is SQVTM and CDR2 is ANQGSEA. The length of the CDR3 is 16 residues. The ends lost 7 bases at V and 2 bases at J; junction bases unmatched: 15. This chain's CDR3 is CSADRGGSTGQETQYF. The CDR3 coding sequence is TGCAGCGCCGACAGGGGTGGGAGTACCGGTCAAGAGACCCAGTACTTC.

The chain employs TRBV7-9 and TRBJ2-1; 10 nucleotides match TRBD2. Germline lookup yields CDR1 SEHNR and CDR2 FQNEAQ (reference sequence). V dropped 7 bases and J dropped 2; count of bases not matched to a gene: 5. This CDR3 region has 15 residues. The CDR3 is CASIPTSGAYNEQFF. CDR3 DNA: TGTGCCAGCATCCCCACTAGCGGGGCCTACAATGAGCAGTTCTTC.

This clone showed up just once. The V and J genes are TRBV30 and TRBJ2-3, with 7 bases lining up with TRBD2. Unmatched junction bases numbered 13, after V lost 2 bases and J lost 5 bases. Germline-derived CDR1 and CDR2 are GTSNPN and SVGIG (reference sequence). The length of the CDR3 is 16 residues. The CDR3 loop reads CAWSPGRAGRVDTQYF. CDR3 nucleotide sequence: TGTGCCTGGAGTCCGGGGAGGGCGGGACGGGTAGATACGCAGTATTTT. Complete variable domain (other parts from reference TRBV30 and TRBJ2-3): SQTIHQWPATLVQPVGSPLSLECTVEGTSNPNLYWYRQAAGRGLQLLFYSVGIGQISSEVPQNLSASRPQDRQFILSSKKLLLSDSGFYLCAWSPGRAGRVDTQYFGPGTRLTVL.

The V call is TRBV5-1, the J call TRBJ2-2; 7 bases map to TRBD2. Per the germline V gene, CDR1 is SGHRS and CDR2 is YFSETQ. This CDR3 region has 15 residues. After removal of 2 bases from V and 6 bases from J, the junction contained 7 bases not matched to a gene. The CDR3 nucleotides read TGCGCCAGCAGCTTCAGCGGGGAAAGGGCCGGGGAGCTGTTTTTT. Its translation: CASSFSGERAGELFF. Full variable domain (missing parts from reference TRBV5-1 and TRBJ2-2): KAGVTQTPRYLIKTRGQQVTLSCSPISGHRSVSWYQQTPGQGLQFLFEYFSETQRNKGNFPGRFSGRQFSNSRSEMNVSTLELGDSALYLCASSFSGERAGELFFGEGSRLTVL.

The chain carries TRBV16 and TRBJ2-6; D uncertain. Germline V gene data show CDR1 as KGHSY and CDR2 as FQNENV. The CDR3 spans 15 residues. The V and J ends lost 7 bases and 0 bases respectively, with 10 bases between them. The CDR3 loop reads CASTNMNSGANVLTF. In nucleotides, the CDR3 is TGTGCCAGCACCAACATGAACTCTGGGGCCAACGTCCTGACTTTC.

The genes are TRBV18 and TRBJ2-7, with a tentative D call TRBD2 (6 bases). The germline gives CDR1 KGHSH, CDR2 LQKENI. V was pared by 3 bases and J by 5 bases, with 14 bases between. The CDR3 has 14 residues. CDR3 region: CASSPLAREDEQYF. CDR3 DNA: TGTGCCAGCTCACCTTTAGCCAGGGAGGACGAGCAGTACTTC.

Ten or more counts support this clone. The chain carries TRBV28 and TRBJ2-7, with D perhaps matching TRBD1 (6 bases). This CDR3 has 13 amino acids. V shed 5 bases and J shed 5 bases, with 13 bases lying between them. Germline CDR1 reads MDHEN; CDR2 reads SYDVKM. For the CDR3, the DNA is TGTGCCAGCAGTAACATGGGGGCGGACGAGCAGTACTTC. Its protein product is CASSNMGADEQYF.

This chain's CDR3 is CASSLGQIYEQYF. DNA of the CDR3: TGTGCCAGCAGTTTGGGGCAAATTTACGAGCAGTACTTC. The rearrangement uses TRBV12-3 or TRBV12-4 and TRBJ2-7, with D tentatively TRBD1 (5 bases). The CDR3 consists of 13 residues. V was trimmed by 3 bases and J by 4 bases, leaving 10 bases between them.